This TCR beta chain originates from a study of CD8 T cells in Susac syndrome. This CDR3 has 16 amino acids. With 1 base removed from V and 2 bases from J, the gap between germline ends came to 14 bases. Per germline, CDR1 LGHNT and CDR2 FRNRAP. Peripheral blood CD8+ and CD4+ T cells were profiled by TCR beta sequencing. Reverse transcription of about 0.5 to 1 ug RNA was carried out with random hexamers. TCRdb processed the immunoSEQ multiplex PCR reads anew with MiXCR; each CDR3 protein has one entry. Of 250,000 to 300,000 distinct CDR3 sequences detected, 70% to 90% appear once; the ten largest clones hold roughly 0.2%.

This clonotype was sampled from a human donor with multiple sclerosis. V usage is TRBV12-5 and J usage is TRBJ2-5, with D possibly being TRBD1 or TRBD2 (5 bases each). Specimen: CD8+ T cells from PBMCs. CDR3 sequence reads: CASGLGDGTLQETQYF. The CDR3 coding sequence is TGTGCTAGTGGTTTGGGCGACGGGACCCTACAAGAGACCCAGTACTTC.